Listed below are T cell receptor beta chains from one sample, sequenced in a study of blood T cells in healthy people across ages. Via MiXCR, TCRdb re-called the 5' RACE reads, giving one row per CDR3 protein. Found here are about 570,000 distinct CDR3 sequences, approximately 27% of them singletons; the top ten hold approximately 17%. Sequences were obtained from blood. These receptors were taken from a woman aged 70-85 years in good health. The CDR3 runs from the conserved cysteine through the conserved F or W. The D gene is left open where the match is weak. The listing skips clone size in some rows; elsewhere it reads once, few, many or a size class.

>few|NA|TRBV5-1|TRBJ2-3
CASSPRTAYLSDTQYF
TGCGCCAGCAGCCCAAGGACTGCCTACCTGAGCGATACGCAGTATTTT
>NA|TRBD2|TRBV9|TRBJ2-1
CASSVVGGRRGGNYNEQFF
TGTGCCAGCAGCGTAGTAGGCGGAAGGCGGGGGGGCAACTACAATGAGCAGTTCTTC
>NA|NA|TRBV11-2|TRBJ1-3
CASSLVGTRRNTIYF
TGTGCCAGCAGCTTAGTCGGGACACGGCGTAACACCATATATTTT
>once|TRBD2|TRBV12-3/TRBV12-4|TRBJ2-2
CASSTTRGLEENTGELFF
TGTGCCAGCAGCACAACCCGAGGACTAGAGGAGAACACCGGGGAGCTGTTTTTT
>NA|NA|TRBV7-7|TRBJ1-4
CASSLTSGGNEKLFF
TGTGCCAGCAGCTTAACTTCCGGGGGAAATGAAAAACTGTTTTTT
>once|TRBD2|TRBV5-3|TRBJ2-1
CARSWGCGSSYNEQFF
TGTGCCAGAAGCTGGGGGTGCGGGAGCTCCTACAATGAGCAGTTCTTC
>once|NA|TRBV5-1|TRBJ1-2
CASSSENSNYGYTF
TGCGCCAGCAGCTCGGAGAACAGCAACTATGGCTACACCTTC
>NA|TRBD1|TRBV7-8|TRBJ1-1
CASSLRSLTGTGNTEAFF
TGTGCCAGCAGCTTAAGGTCTTTGACCGGGACAGGGAACACTGAAGCTTTCTTT
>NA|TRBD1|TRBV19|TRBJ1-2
CASKDRGMSGYTF
TGTGCCAGTAAGGACAGGGGAATGTCGGGCTACACCTTC
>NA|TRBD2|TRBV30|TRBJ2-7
CAWSRGLAGIYEQYF
TGTGCCTGGAGCAGGGGTTTAGCGGGGATCTACGAGCAGTACTTC
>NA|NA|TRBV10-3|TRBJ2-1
CAIGRGAPLNEQFF
TGTGCCATCGGGAGGGGGGCCCCCCTTAATGAGCAGTTCTTC
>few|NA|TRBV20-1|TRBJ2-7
CSARDPSGSTYEQYF
TGCAGTGCTAGAGACCCCTCCGGGTCAACCTACGAGCAGTACTTC
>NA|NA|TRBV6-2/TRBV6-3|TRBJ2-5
CASSDTGVQETQYF
TGTGCCAGCAGTGACACGGGAGTACAAGAGACCCAGTACTTC
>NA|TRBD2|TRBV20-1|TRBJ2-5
CSGSSGGETQYF
TGCAGTGGATCTAGCGGGGGGGAGACCCAGTACTTC
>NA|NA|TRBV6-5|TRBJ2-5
CASRDSLSPGHKQYF
TGTGCCAGCAGGGACAGCTTGTCACCGGGACACAAGCAGTACTTC
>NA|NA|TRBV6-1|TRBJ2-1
CASSERGPYEQFF
TGTGCCAGCAGTGAAAGGGGTCCATATGAGCAGTTCTTC
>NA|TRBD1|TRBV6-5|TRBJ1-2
CASNGQGAGDYGYTF
TGTGCCAGCAATGGACAGGGGGCTGGGGACTATGGCTACACCTTC
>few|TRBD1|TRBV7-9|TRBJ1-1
CASSGDRGSRRDTEAFF
TGTGCCAGCAGCGGGGACAGGGGGTCCCGACGGGACACTGAAGCTTTCTTT
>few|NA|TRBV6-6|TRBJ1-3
CASSPGTPSSGNTIYF
TGTGCCAGCAGTCCGGGGACACCAAGCTCTGGAAACACCATATATTTT
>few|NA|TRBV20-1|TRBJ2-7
CSARTGPTHEQYF
TGCAGTGCTAGAACCGGCCCTACCCACGAGCAGTACTTC
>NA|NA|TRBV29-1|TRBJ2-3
CSVDDSTDTQYF
TGCAGCGTTGATGATAGCACAGATACGCAGTATTTT
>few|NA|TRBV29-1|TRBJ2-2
CSGRGRTNTGELFF
TGCAGCGGCAGGGGACGGACGAACACCGGGGAGCTGTTTTTT
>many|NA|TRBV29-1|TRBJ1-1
CSAEEAFF
TGCAGCGCGGAAGAAGCTTTCTTT
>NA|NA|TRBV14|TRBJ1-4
CASSPRIGEKLFF
TGTGCCAGCAGCCCGCGTATAGGGGAAAAACTGTTTTTT
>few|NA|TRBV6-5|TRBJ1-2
CAGSPAESWSGYTF
TGTGCCGGCAGTCCTGCCGAGTCTTGGAGTGGCTACACCTTC
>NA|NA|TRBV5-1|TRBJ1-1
CASSSLRVTNTEAFF
TGCGCCAGCAGCTCGCTCAGGGTAACGAACACTGAAGCTTTCTTT
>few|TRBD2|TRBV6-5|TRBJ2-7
CASSYSTSGGSYEQYF
TGCGCCAGCAGTTACTCGACTAGCGGGGGCTCCTACGAGCAGTACTTC